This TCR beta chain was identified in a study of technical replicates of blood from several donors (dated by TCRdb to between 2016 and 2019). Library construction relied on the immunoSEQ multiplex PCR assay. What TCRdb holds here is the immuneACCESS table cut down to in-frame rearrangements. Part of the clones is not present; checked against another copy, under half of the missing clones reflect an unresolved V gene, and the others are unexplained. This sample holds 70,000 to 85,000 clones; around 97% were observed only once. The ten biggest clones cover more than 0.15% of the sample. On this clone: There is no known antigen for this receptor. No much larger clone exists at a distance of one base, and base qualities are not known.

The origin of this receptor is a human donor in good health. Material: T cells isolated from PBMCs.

The DNA reads TGTGCCAGCAGTGATTCAAACGGAGATACGCAGTATTTT. It translates to CASSDSNGDTQYF. The chain employs TRBV2 and TRBJ2-3, with the D gene not clear enough to name. Based on the germline V gene, the CDR1 and CDR2 sequences are SNHLY and FYNNEI. V drops 3 bases and J drops 5 bases, leaving 9 bases in between. The CDR3 contains 13 residues, cysteine and phenylalanine counted. The only DNA kept is the CDR3, 39 bases in frame from the first base.